A selection of T cell receptor beta chains follows, all from one sample in a study of T cell repertoires in cytomegalovirus infection. Each CDR3 protein gets one entry after TCRdb re-called the reads with MiXCR. The table lists a few hundred thousand distinct CDR3 sequences, 15% to 20% of them singletons, with around 43% in the top ten. The specimen was CD8+ T cells from PBMCs. The receptors stem from a human donor in good health (CMV status not recorded). Some clones in this sample may be carry-over from other donors' samples. The CDR3 runs from the conserved cysteine through the conserved F or W.

v_gene | CDR3aa
TRBV25-1 | CASSEFGQNYGYTF
TRBV10-3 | CAIKRDVAGGPFPQETQYF
TRBV7-2 | CASSLANWALHF
TRBV20-1 | CSARDLPDRDSYEQYF
TRBV29-1 | CSVVGVNDRDGKETQYF
TRBV6-1 | CASLTGDGQPQHF
TRBV25-1 | CASSDKRMNTEAFF
TRBV28 | CASSRRREGGGNTEAFF
TRBV4-1 | CASSQDQARNLHF
TRBV10-3 | CAILRGGTDTQYF
TRBV12-3/TRBV12-4 | CASRHFRGVDTGELFF
TRBV4-1 | CASSQGGIGTGNHEQYF
TRBV12-3/TRBV12-4 | CASSGSSSGGTETQYF
TRBV10-3 | CAISDSREQGYNEQFF
TRBV7-9 | CASSSGGGTQPQHF
TRBV19 | CASKEGGAYNEQFF
TRBV11-3 | CASSLEAAQGGNQETQYF
TRBV7-9 | CASSLLLGGNTEAFF